Listed here are 19 T cell receptor beta chains from one sample, sequenced in a study of CD8+ T cells in alopecia areata. Treatment indicated: oral pan-JAK inhibitor, 5-10 mg twice daily. Sequencing used cDNA as its template, made by extracting RNA and reverse transcribing it. Sequencing used immunoSEQ multiplex PCR; TCRdb keeps in-frame clones, though not all of them. This table has 200,000 to 250,000 clones, 64% appearing once. The material was CD4+ T cells sorted from blood, obtained at week 4, from a patient treated with tofacitinib. The receptors were sampled from a human donor with alopecia areata.

This rearrangement joins TRBV30 to TRBJ1-4; D is uncertain. Per the germline V gene, CDR1 is GTSNPN and CDR2 is SVGIG (reference sequence). The CDR3 is made up of 13 amino acids. V was clipped by 2 bases and J by 7 bases, with 11 bases between them. In DNA form, the CDR3 reads TGTGCCTGGAGTCTAATCCAAGGTGAAAAACTGTTTTTT. Its translation is CAWSLIQGEKLFF.

The chain has TRBV20-1 and TRBJ2-7; 7 bases map to TRBD2. Germline V lookup: CDR1 DFQATT, CDR2 SNEGSKA (reference sequence). The ends lost 5 bases at V and 6 bases at J; junction bases unmatched: 1. The CDR3 consists of 10 residues. The CDR3 protein is CSAGGGEQYF. The CDR3 DNA is TGCAGTGCTGGCGGGGGCGAGCAGTACTTC.

The chain is built from TRBV27 and TRBJ2-5; 8 positions agree with TRBD1. This CDR3 contains 18 residues. From germline, CDR1 is MNHEY and CDR2 SMNVEV (reference sequence). V lost 5 bases to trimming and J lost 0 bases; unmatched junction nucleotides: 14. The CDR3 here is CASSRTGSPPRYQETQYF. CDR3 DNA: TGTGCCAGCAGTAGGACAGGGTCGCCCCCCCGGTACCAAGAGACCCAGTACTTC.

This clone was recorded a few times. The chain has TRBV2 and TRBJ2-1; TRBD1 agrees at 7 bases. Trimming removed 5 bases from V and 7 bases from J; junction bases left unmatched: 8. The CDR3 sequence is 14 residues long. Germline V lookup: CDR1 SNHLY, CDR2 FYNNEI. The CDR3 reads CASSSTGLRNEQFF. The CDR3 bases are TGTGCCAGCAGTTCGACAGGGCTTCGGAATGAGCAGTTCTTC.

The gene calls are TRBV5-1 and TRBJ2-5; D is ambiguous. Germline V gene data show CDR1 as SGHRS and CDR2 as YFSETQ. V lost 4 bases, J lost 5 bases, and 12 bases lay in between. This CDR3 is built from 13 residues. The CDR3 sequence is CASSRSPGETQYF. Written as DNA, the CDR3 is TGCGCCAGCAGCCGTTCCCCCGGGGAGACCCAGTACTTC.

V gene TRBV4-2 combines with J gene TRBJ1-5; D uncertain. This CDR3 comprises 11 residues. Trimming pared 11 bases from V and 2 bases from J, leaving 7 bases between. Germline CDR1 reads LGHNA; CDR2 reads YNFKEQ. CDR3 sequence: CASSRNQPQHF. The DNA of the CDR3 is TGTGCCTCTAGCCGCAATCAGCCCCAGCATTTT.

This clone was seen more than once but under ten times. The rearrangement links TRBV2 to TRBJ1-6, with TRBD1 matching over 7 bases. The trim removed 7 bases at V and 10 bases at J, leaving 13 bases unmatched. CDR1 and CDR2 from the germline V gene are SNHLY and FYNNEI. The CDR3 consists of 15 residues. The CDR3 region has the DNA TGTGCCAGCACGGACGAGTACAGGGGCAGATCACCCCTCCACTTT. Translated: CASTDEYRGRSPLHF.

This clone was counted between two and nine times. The rearrangement uses TRBV7-9 and TRBJ2-3; D is unclear. CDR1 SEHNR and CDR2 FQNEAQ come from the germline V gene (reference sequence). V was pared by 9 bases and J by 0 bases, with 13 bases between. This CDR3 contains 14 residues. CDR3 coding DNA: TGTGCCAGTGGACGGTCTGCTAGCACAGATACGCAGTATTTT. Protein sequence: CASGRSASTDTQYF.

For the CDR3, the DNA is TGCAGCGTCGCAGCGGGACCCATCGGCTACACCTTC. It encodes CSVAAGPIGYTF. The chain recombines TRBV29-1 with TRBJ1-2, with D perhaps TRBD1 (5 bases). The germline V gene encodes CDR1 SQVTM and CDR2 ANQGSEA. The CDR3 consists of 12 residues. V was pared by 6 bases and J by 8 bases, with 16 bases between. The variable domain in full, with the rest retrieved from reference TRBV29-1 and TRBJ1-2, is SAVISQKPSRDICQRGTSLTIQCQVDSQVTMMFWYRQQPGQSLTLIATANQGSEATYESGFVIDKFPISRPNLTFSTLTVSNMSPEDSSIYLCSVAAGPIGYTFGSGTRLTVV.

The chain links TRBV25-1 to TRBJ2-3, with TRBD2 as a possible D gene (5 bases). Trimming stripped 5 bases from V and 2 bases from J, with 11 bases between. This CDR3 has 14 amino acids. Germline CDR1 reads MGHDK; CDR2 reads SYGVNS. The CDR3: CASSNGDFTDTQYF. The DNA of the CDR3 is TGTGCCAGCAGTAACGGGGATTTCACAGATACGCAGTATTTT.

V is TRBV29-1 and J is TRBJ2-7; 11 bases fit TRBD2. Germline values: CDR1 SQVTM, CDR2 ANQGSEA. The CDR3 runs to 12 residues. The V segment lost 4 bases and the J segment 6 bases; nucleotides outside the gene matches: 2. The CDR3 DNA reads TGCAGCGTTGCTAGCGGGGGGAGCGAGCAGTACTTC. Amino acid sequence: CSVASGGSEQYF.

This clone turned up a few times. This chain links TRBV14 with TRBJ2-3; a weak D match, TRBD2 (5 bases). Germline CDR1 reads SGHDN; CDR2 reads FVKESK. This CDR3 is 16 amino acids long. V dropped 6 bases and J dropped 1 base, with 17 bases sitting between them. The CDR3, as DNA: TGTGCCAGCAGGCCCGCCTCCCCGGAGGGCACAGATACGCAGTATTTT. Translation gives CASRPASPEGTDTQYF. The full variable domain, in which reference TRBV14 and TRBJ2-3 provide the parts outside the CDR3, is EAGVTQFPSHSVIEKGQTVTLRCDPISGHDNLYWYRRVMGKEIKFLLHFVKESKQDESGMPNNRFLAERTGGTYSTLKVQPAELEDSGVYFCASRPASPEGTDTQYFGPGTRLTVL.

The chain couples TRBV7-2 to TRBJ2-3; tentatively, D is TRBD1 or TRBD2 (5 bases each). CDR3 size: 15 residues. Germline V gives CDR1 SGHTA, CDR2 FQGNSA. Trimming removed 1 base at V and 5 bases at J, with 13 bases between. The CDR3 spells CASSLGGTLGDTQYF. In DNA form, the CDR3 reads TGTGCCAGCAGCTTAGGTGGGACCCTAGGAGATACGCAGTATTTT.

The chain is built from TRBV7-2 and TRBJ2-5; TRBD1 matches at 11 bases. Per germline, CDR1 SGHTA and CDR2 FQGNSA. There are 13 residues in the CDR3. The trim removed 5 bases at V and 6 bases at J, leaving 2 bases unmatched. CDR3 bases: TGTGCCAGCAGCCCGGACAGGGGGCAGACCCAGTACTTC. Its translation is CASSPDRGQTQYF.

The J gene is TRBJ1-6, the V gene TRBV9; D is perhaps TRBD1 (6 bases). Germline lookup yields CDR1 SGDLS and CDR2 YYNGEE. V was shortened by 0 bases and J by 10 bases, with 14 bases between the two germline ends. CDR3 size: 15 residues. CDR3 in DNA: TGTGCCAGCAGCGTAGCGGGGCAGGGGATCTCACCCCTCCACTTT. It encodes CASSVAGQGISPLHF.

The chain recombines TRBV13 with TRBJ1-6, with a possible D match to TRBD1 (5 bases). This CDR3 has 15 residues. Trimming cost V 5 bases and J 9 bases, with 17 bases left between them. Germline CDR1 PRHDT, CDR2 FYEKMQ (reference sequence). The CDR3 DNA is TGTGCCAGCAGCCCATCCCGGCCGGGGCGTTCACCCCTCCACTTT. Translation: CASSPSRPGRSPLHF.

V gene TRBV29-1 combines with J gene TRBJ2-7, with 10 bases fitting TRBD1. The CDR3 is 16 amino acids. V trimming: 7 bases; J trimming: 1 base; junction bases outside the gene matches: 13. The germline CDR1 and CDR2 sequences are SQVTM and ANQGSEA. CDR3 sequence: CSGPPRDRGKSYEQYF. CDR3 sequence (DNA): TGCAGCGGCCCTCCCCGGGACAGGGGAAAATCCTACGAGCAGTACTTC.

This clone was detected only a few times. The chain combines TRBV19 with TRBJ2-5; D tentatively fits TRBD1 or TRBD2 (5 bases each). Germline V gene lookup returns CDR1 LNHDA and CDR2 SQIVND (reference sequence). Deletions cut 5 bases from V and 5 bases from J, with 12 bases between. The CDR3 loop spans 13 amino acids. CDR3 sequence: CASSRGVGETQYF. The CDR3 DNA sequence: TGTGCCAGTAGTCGAGGGGTTGGGGAGACCCAGTACTTC. Using reference TRBV19 and TRBJ2-5 for the parts outside the CDR3, the full variable domain is DGGITQSPKYLFRKEGQNVTLSCEQNLNHDAMYWYRQDPGQGLRLIYYSQIVNDFQKGDIAEGYSVSREKKESFPLTVTSAQKNPTAFYLCASSRGVGETQYFGPGTRLLVL.

The J gene is TRBJ2-7, the V gene TRBV2, with 7 bases aligning to TRBD1. Trimming removed 2 bases from V and 6 bases from J; junction bases left unmatched: 4. The germline V gene has CDR1 SNHLY and CDR2 FYNNEI. The CDR3 has 13 amino acids. CDR3 nucleotide sequence: TGTGCCAGCAGTGAACTGAACAGGGGCGAGCAGTACTTC. It is translated as CASSELNRGEQYF. The full variable domain, completed using reference TRBV2 and TRBJ2-7, is EPEVTQTPSHQVTQMGQEVILRCVPISNHLYFYWYRQILGQKVEFLVSFYNNEISEKSEIFDDQFSVERPDGSNFTLKIRSTKLEDSAMYFCASSELNRGEQYFGPGTRLTVT.